The 7 T cell receptor beta chains presented below share a single source sample, sequenced in a study of OX40 agonist ivuxolimab in advanced cancers. Clones were read by immunoSEQ multiplex PCR, and TCRdb kept only the in-frame ones, dropping some. The sample includes tens of thousands of clones, around 85% seen only once; the top ten take more than 13%. Here the sequenced sample was CD4+ or CD8+ T cells sorted from blood, taken in a trial of the OX40 agonist ivuxolimab. These receptors came from an adult with an advanced solid tumor such as melanoma, head and neck, liver or kidney cancer.

This clone is a singleton in its sample. The chain combines TRBV11-2 with TRBJ2-7; D ambiguous. Germline loops: CDR1 SGHAT, CDR2 FQNNGV. V dropped 1 base and J dropped 2 bases, with 6 bases sitting between them. The CDR3 spans 13 residues. The CDR3: CASSLVLTYEQYF. The CDR3 DNA sequence: TGTGCCAGCAGCTTAGTTCTTACCTACGAGCAGTACTTC.

This clone was observed a single time. V and J are TRBV29-1 and TRBJ2-3; TRBD1 might be the D (6 bases). Trimming took 8 bases from V and 6 from J, leaving 15 bases between them. The CDR3 totals 12 residues. Germline V gene data show CDR1 as SQVTM and CDR2 as ANQGSEA. The CDR3 bases are TGCAGCCCGGACAGTCCAGGGGATACGCAGTATTTT. It encodes CSPDSPGDTQYF.

This sequence joins TRBV11-2 and TRBJ1-2, with D perhaps TRBD1 (5 bases). V gave up 3 bases and J gave up 4 bases, with 15 bases separating them. Germline V CDR1 and CDR2: SGHAT, FQNNGV. The CDR3 has 15 residues. CDR3 coding DNA: TGTGCCAGCAGCTTTTCAACAGGCACTTTCTATGGCTACACCTTC. Translation gives CASSFSTGTFYGYTF.

The gene calls are TRBV7-9 and TRBJ2-7; TRBD1 might be the D (5 bases). This CDR3 contains 14 residues. Germline V gene lookup returns CDR1 SEHNR and CDR2 FQNEAQ (reference sequence). V lost 5 bases and J 6 bases, leaving 17 bases between the germline ends. The CDR3 DNA follows: TGTGCCAGCAGCCCCTCACCGAGACAGTTCGAGCAGTACTTC. Translated, it gives CASSPSPRQFEQYF.

This sequence joins TRBV5-4 and TRBJ2-1; D is uncertain. The V gene lost 7 bases and the J gene lost 10 bases, with 18 bases spanning the gap. This CDR3 contains 13 residues. Germline V gene sequence: CDR1 SGHNT, CDR2 YYREEE (reference sequence). The CDR3 region has the DNA TGTGCCAGCGAGGTAGTGGGATCACGGGAGCAGTTCTTC. This codes for CASEVVGSREQFF.

A single count supports this clone. The genes are TRBV30 and TRBJ1-2, with a tentative D call TRBD1 (5 bases). CDR3 length: 13 residues. The V gene's germline CDR1 is GTSNPN and CDR2 SVGIG (reference sequence). Trimming took off 8 bases at V and 5 bases at J, with 18 bases between the two ends. CDR3 loop: CAQTGLTFYGYTF. The CDR3 coding sequence is TGTGCCCAGACGGGACTGACATTTTATGGCTACACCTTC. The full variable domain, completed using reference TRBV30 and TRBJ1-2, is SQTIHQWPATLVQPVGSPLSLECTVEGTSNPNLYWYRQAAGRGLQLLFYSVGIGQISSEVPQNLSASRPQDRQFILSSKKLLLSDSGFYLCAQTGLTFYGYTFGSGTRLTVV.

The chain has TRBV2 and TRBJ2-7, with 13 positions matching TRBD2. This CDR3 is 13 amino acids long. The V gene's germline CDR1 is SNHLY and CDR2 FYNNEI. V shed 6 bases and J 7 bases; nucleotides not matched to a gene: 3. The CDR3 DNA is TGTGCCAGCAGACTAGCGGGAGGGCGGGAGCAGTACTTC. Translating it yields CASRLAGGREQYF.